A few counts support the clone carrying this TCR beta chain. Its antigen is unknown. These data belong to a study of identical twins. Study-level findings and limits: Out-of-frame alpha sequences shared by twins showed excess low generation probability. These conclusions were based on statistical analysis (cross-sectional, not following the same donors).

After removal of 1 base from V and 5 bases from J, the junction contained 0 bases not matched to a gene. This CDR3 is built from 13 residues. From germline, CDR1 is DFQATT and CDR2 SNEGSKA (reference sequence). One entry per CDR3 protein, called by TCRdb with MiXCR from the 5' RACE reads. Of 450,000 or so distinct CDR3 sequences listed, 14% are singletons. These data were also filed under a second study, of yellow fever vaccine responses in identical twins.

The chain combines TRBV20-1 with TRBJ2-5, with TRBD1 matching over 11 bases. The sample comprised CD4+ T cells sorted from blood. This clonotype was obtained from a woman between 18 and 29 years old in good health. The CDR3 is CSARGTGGETQYF. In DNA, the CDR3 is TGCAGTGCTAGAGGGACAGGGGGCGAGACCCAGTACTTC.